The 14 T cell receptor beta chains below all came from one sample that was sequenced in a study of T-cell reconstitution after alpha-beta-depleted transplantation in children (dated by TCRdb to the mid-2010s). Library preparation was by PCR. For sequencing, an Illumina HiSeq 2500 was employed. Molecular barcoding was employed in the preparation of TCR libraries, with unique molecular identifiers being used to normalize TCRbeta repertoire quantification. The public sequencing data were trimmed at Q25 with fastp and processed into clonotypes with MiXCR by TCRdb, which kept only in-frame beta chains. Every CDR3 protein is listed once, alongside the most common genes and DNA of its rows. Here the sample has about 640,000 distinct CDR3 sequences; 16% occur a single time. Around 0.96% of the sample is taken by the ten largest. The sequencing here drew on PBMCs from the stem cell graft donor, taken from the stem cell graft. Receptors were obtained from a human donor who donated a stem cell graft to a child with acute myeloid leukemia.

This clonotype was recorded at least ten times. This chain uses TRBV7-3 with TRBJ2-1; 8 bases are a match to TRBD1. Germline V gene data show CDR1 as SGHTA and CDR2 as FQGTGA. The length of the CDR3 is 13 residues. Trimming at V came to 5 bases and at J to 6 bases, leaving 3 bases not matched to a gene. CDR3 region: CASSHGQGNEQFF. CDR3 nucleotide sequence: TGTGCCAGCAGCCATGGACAGGGCAATGAGCAGTTCTTC. The full variable domain, with the rest looked up from reference TRBV7-3 and TRBJ2-1, is GAGVSQTPSNKVTEKGKYVELRCDPISGHTALYWYRQSLGQGPEFLIYFQGTGAADDSGLPNDRFFAVRPEGSVSTLKIQRTERGDSAVYLCASSHGQGNEQFFGPGTRLTVL.

V gene TRBV4-3 combines with J gene TRBJ2-1; TRBD2 might be the D (7 bases). The CDR3 is 17 residues long. Deletions cut 0 bases from V and 6 bases from J, with 18 bases between. The germline gives CDR1 LGHNA, CDR2 YSLEER. DNA for the CDR3: TGCGCCAGCAGCCAAGATTACGATTCCGGGGGGCGCAATGAGCAGTTCTTC. This codes for CASSQDYDSGGRNEQFF.

The CDR3 DNA follows: TGTGCCACCCCCAGCTACAATGAGCAGTTCTTC. It codes for CATPSYNEQFF. The chain recombines TRBV7-9 with TRBJ2-1; D ambiguous. The CDR3 is 11 residues long. Germline values: CDR1 SEHNR, CDR2 FQNEAQ (reference sequence). Trimming took 10 bases from V and 3 from J, leaving 7 bases between them.

This clonotype was seen only a few times. The chain is built from TRBV12-3 or TRBV12-4 and TRBJ2-3, with 7 nucleotides matching TRBD1. The trim removed 6 bases at V and 1 base at J, leaving 7 bases unmatched. This CDR3 is 15 amino acids long. The CDR3, as DNA: TGTGCCAGCAGGCCTGTCGGGACAGGCACAGATACGCAGTATTTT. Translation gives CASRPVGTGTDTQYF.

The chain links TRBV6-5 to TRBJ2-7; 10 bases fit TRBD1. Unmatched junction bases numbered 4, after V lost 0 bases and J lost 2 bases. The CDR3 spans 16 residues. CDR1 and CDR2 (germline): MNHEY, SVGAGI. The CDR3 DNA reads as TGTGCCAGCAGTTACTCGGGCGGACAGGGGGCCTACGAGCAGTACTTC. Encoded protein: CASSYSGGQGAYEQYF.

As concerns this clonotype: A much larger clone lies one base from this, so it may be a read error. The V call is TRBV20-1, the J call TRBJ2-5, with D perhaps TRBD1 (5 bases). The CDR3 extends over 17 amino acids. Trimming stripped 1 base from V and 2 bases from J, with 20 bases between. The germline CDR1 and CDR2 sequences are DFQATT and SNEGSKA (reference sequence). CDR3 residues: CSARGGKKGRLQETQYF. CDR3 in DNA: TGCAGTGCTAGAGGGGGCAAAAAGGGGCGATTACAAGAGACCCAGTACTTC.

This clonotype appeared many times. This chain joins TRBV20-1 and TRBJ1-1, with 8 bases lining up with TRBD1. V gave up 3 bases and J gave up 2 bases; unmatched junction bases: 8. The CDR3 length is 15 residues. Germline-derived CDR1 and CDR2 are DFQATT and SNEGSKA (reference sequence). The CDR3 coding sequence is TGCAGTGCTAGCGAAAGGGACAGGCGAAACACTGAAGCTTTCTTT. It is translated as CSASERDRRNTEAFF.

The chain joins TRBV7-2 to TRBJ2-1; 10 bases map to TRBD2. After removal of 0 bases from V and 10 bases from J, the junction contained 15 bases not matched to a gene. The CDR3 extends over 18 amino acids. Germline CDR1 is SGHTA and CDR2 is FQGNSA. In DNA form, the CDR3 reads TGTGCCAGCAGCTTAGCGCCCCTTACTAGCGGGGTGGGAAGGGAGCAGTTCTTC. Protein: CASSLAPLTSGVGREQFF.

This clonotype has at least ten counts. This chain's CDR3 is CAINIDSLAPGQFF. The CDR3 DNA follows: TGTGCCATCAATATCGACTCATTGGCACCGGGGCAGTTCTTC. V gene TRBV10-3 combines with J gene TRBJ2-1; D is ambiguous. Germline CDR1 reads ENHRY; CDR2 reads SYGVKD. Trimming left V 7 bases short and J 12 bases short, with 22 bases between. The length of the CDR3 is 14 residues.

V usage is TRBV11-2 and J usage is TRBJ1-2; 9 bases are shared with TRBD1. Germline CDR1 and CDR2: SGHAT and FQNNGV. The V and J ends lost 5 bases and 7 bases, in that order; junction bases with no gene match: 8. The length of the CDR3 is 14 residues. The CDR3 sequence is CASSPQQGAFGYTF. The CDR3 DNA reads as TGTGCCAGCAGCCCTCAACAGGGGGCGTTTGGCTACACCTTC.

This clonotype was observed many times. This chain links TRBV20-1 with TRBJ2-3; no definite D call. This CDR3 region has 14 residues. The germline V gene encodes CDR1 DFQATT and CDR2 SNEGSKA (reference sequence). V gave up 6 bases and J gave up 5 bases, with 18 bases separating them. The CDR3 DNA is TGCAGTGCCCCGGTGGTGACTTATGGAGATACGCAGTATTTT. This gives the protein CSAPVVTYGDTQYF.

The chain carries TRBV18 and TRBJ2-7; D possibly uses TRBD1 or TRBD2 (5 bases each). The CDR3 has 14 residues. Trimming cost V 5 bases and J 6 bases, with 17 bases left between them. Looked up from germline, CDR1 is KGHSH and CDR2 is LQKENI. The CDR3 DNA sequence: TGTGCCAGCTCAAACGGGGCCCTTGAGGTCGAGCAGTACTTC. This sequence encodes CASSNGALEVEQYF.

The rearrangement joins TRBV4-1 to TRBJ2-5; 7 nucleotides align to TRBD2. In germline, CDR1 is MGHRA, CDR2 YSYEKL. Unmatched junction bases numbered 16, after V lost 4 bases and J lost 2 bases. This CDR3 is 18 amino acids long. Here the CDR3 DNA reads TGCGCCAGCAGCCGTATAGACTGGAAACCGGGACTACAAGAGACCCAGTACTTC. Its protein is CASSRIDWKPGLQETQYF.

The chain recombines TRBV20-1 with TRBJ2-3, with D uncertain. Germline CDR1 reads DFQATT; CDR2 reads SNEGSKA (reference sequence). The CDR3 loop spans 12 amino acids. The CDR3 DNA is TGCAGCCTCTTAACTAGCACAGATACGCAGTATTTT. Translating it yields CSLLTSTDTQYF.